What follows describes a single T cell receptor (beta chain). Its target is unknown. Trimming removed 3 bases from V and 0 bases from J, with 11 bases in between. The CDR3 has 15 residues. Germline CDR1 is KGHSH and CDR2 is LQKENI. These data belong to a study of CD8 T cells in ankylosing spondylitis. General study points: What seemed typical of ankylosing spondylitis blood was a TCR beta motif built from eight highly homologous variants.

In TCRdb, the 5' RACE reads were re-called with MiXCR into one record per CDR3 protein. The sample holds about 750,000 distinct CDR3 sequences, around 20% seen once. The sequence derives from a male donor with ankylosing spondylitis. Sequencing was performed on blood, either unsorted or a sorted T cell fraction (not recorded which). The J gene is TRBJ1-2, the V gene TRBV18; no firm D call. CDR3 in DNA: TGTGCCAGCTCACCTGGGGAAGGGCCTAACTATGGCTACACCTTC. It is translated as CASSPGEGPNYGYTF.